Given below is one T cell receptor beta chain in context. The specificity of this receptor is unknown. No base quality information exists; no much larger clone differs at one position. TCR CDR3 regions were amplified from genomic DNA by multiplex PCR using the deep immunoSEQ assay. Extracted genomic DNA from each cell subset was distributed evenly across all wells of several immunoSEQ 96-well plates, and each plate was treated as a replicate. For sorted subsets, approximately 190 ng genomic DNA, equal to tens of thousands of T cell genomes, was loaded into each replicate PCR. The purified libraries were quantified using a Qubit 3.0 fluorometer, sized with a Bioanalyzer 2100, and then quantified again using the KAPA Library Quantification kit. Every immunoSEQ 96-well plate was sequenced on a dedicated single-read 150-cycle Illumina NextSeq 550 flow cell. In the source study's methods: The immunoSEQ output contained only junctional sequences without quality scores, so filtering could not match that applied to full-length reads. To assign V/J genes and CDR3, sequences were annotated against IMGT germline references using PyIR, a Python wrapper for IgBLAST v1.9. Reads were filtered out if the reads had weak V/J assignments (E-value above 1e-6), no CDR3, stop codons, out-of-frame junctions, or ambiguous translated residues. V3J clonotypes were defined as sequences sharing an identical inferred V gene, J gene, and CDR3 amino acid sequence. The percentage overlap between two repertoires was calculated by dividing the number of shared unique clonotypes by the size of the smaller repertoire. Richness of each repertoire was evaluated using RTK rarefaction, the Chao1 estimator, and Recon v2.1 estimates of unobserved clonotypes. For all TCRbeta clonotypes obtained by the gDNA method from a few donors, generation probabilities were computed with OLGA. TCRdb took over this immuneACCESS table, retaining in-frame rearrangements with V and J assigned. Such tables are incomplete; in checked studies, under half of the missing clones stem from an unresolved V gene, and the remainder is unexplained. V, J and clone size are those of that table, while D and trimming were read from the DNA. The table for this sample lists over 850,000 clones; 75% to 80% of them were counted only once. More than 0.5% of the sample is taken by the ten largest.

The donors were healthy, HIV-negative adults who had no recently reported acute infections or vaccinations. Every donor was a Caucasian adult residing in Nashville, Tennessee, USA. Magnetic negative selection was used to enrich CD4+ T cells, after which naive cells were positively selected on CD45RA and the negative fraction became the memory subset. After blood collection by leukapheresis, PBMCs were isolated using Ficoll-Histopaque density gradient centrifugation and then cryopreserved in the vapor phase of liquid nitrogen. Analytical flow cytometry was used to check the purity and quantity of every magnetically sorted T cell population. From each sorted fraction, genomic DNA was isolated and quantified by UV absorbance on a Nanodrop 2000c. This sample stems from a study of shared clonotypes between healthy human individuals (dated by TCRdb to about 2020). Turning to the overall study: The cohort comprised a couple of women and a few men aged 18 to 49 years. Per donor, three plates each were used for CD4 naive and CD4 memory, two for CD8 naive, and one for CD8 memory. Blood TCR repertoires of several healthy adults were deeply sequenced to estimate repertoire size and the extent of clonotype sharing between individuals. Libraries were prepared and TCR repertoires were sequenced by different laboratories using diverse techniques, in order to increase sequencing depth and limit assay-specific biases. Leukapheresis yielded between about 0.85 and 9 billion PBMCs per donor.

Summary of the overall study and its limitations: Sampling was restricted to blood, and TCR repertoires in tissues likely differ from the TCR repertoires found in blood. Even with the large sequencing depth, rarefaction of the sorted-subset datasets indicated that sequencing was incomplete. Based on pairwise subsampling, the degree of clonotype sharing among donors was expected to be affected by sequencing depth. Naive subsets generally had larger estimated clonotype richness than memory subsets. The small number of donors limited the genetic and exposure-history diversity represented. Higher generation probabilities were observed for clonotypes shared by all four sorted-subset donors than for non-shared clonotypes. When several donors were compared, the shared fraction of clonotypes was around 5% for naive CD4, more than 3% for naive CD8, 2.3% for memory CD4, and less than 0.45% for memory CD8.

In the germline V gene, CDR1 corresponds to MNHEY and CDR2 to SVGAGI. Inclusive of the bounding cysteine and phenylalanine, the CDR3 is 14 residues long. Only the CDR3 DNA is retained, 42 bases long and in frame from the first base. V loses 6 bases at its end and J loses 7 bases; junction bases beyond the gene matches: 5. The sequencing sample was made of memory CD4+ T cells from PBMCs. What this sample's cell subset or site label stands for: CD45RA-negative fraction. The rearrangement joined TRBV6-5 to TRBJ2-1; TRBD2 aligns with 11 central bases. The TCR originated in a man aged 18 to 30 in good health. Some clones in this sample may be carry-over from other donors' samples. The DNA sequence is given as TGTGCCAGCAGCAATCCTAGCGGGAGGAATGAGCAGTTCTTC. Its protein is CASSNPSGRNEQFF.